These 5 T cell receptor beta chains were sequenced from one sample in a study of T cells in Graves' hyperthyroidism and ophthalmopathy. The CDR3 regions of TCR beta were amplified from RNA transcripts. During a first-round RT-PCR of the TCR CDR3, the HTBI primer set was used. In TCRdb, the multiplex PCR reads were re-called with MiXCR into one record per CDR3 protein. In the table there are fewer than 450,000 distinct CDR3 sequences, roughly 15% of which are singletons. The sequencing input was blood. The receptors were gathered from a woman aged 60-75 years with Graves' ophthalmopathy.

The chain's CDR3 is CSARPGWGRNEQYF. The CDR3 DNA follows: TGCAGTGCTAGACCCGGGTGGGGGCGCAACGAGCAGTACTTC. J is TRBJ2-7 and V is TRBV20-1; perhaps TRBD1 as D (6 bases). Germline lookup yields CDR1 DFQATT and CDR2 SNEGSKA (reference sequence). V lost 2 bases and J 5 bases, leaving 16 bases between the germline ends. This CDR3 is 14 amino acids long.

This clonotype was detected many times. This clone may be a read error of a much larger clone one base away. The chain carries TRBV7-2 and TRBJ2-3; D is perhaps TRBD1 or TRBD2 (5 bases each). CDR1 and CDR2 (germline): SGHTA, FQGNSA. The CDR3 sequence is 15 residues long. Trimming removed 6 bases from V and 4 bases from J, with 17 bases in between. The CDR3 DNA reads as TGTGCCAGCAGTCTGTCCGGGACCCTCGCAGATACGCAGTATTTT. This encodes CASSLSGTLADTQYF.

This clonotype occurred a few times. V is TRBV3-1 and J is TRBJ1-3; 7 nucleotides match TRBD1. Trimming took 6 bases from V and 0 from J; bases not matched to a gene: 8. This CDR3 has 16 amino acids. Germline CDR1 reads LGHDT; CDR2 reads YNNKEL (reference sequence). The CDR3 region is CASSPDRLASGNTIYF. The CDR3 nucleotides are TGTGCCAGCAGTCCGGACAGGCTGGCCTCTGGAAACACCATATATTTT.

This clonotype was detected ten times or more. Here the CDR3 DNA reads TGTGCCAGCAGTGAACGGGGACTAGCTGGCACAGATACGCAGTATTTT. It encodes CASSERGLAGTDTQYF. The V gene is TRBV2, the J gene TRBJ2-3; 9 nucleotides agree with TRBD2. Per the germline V gene, CDR1 is SNHLY and CDR2 is FYNNEI. This CDR3 is 16 amino acids long. Trimming cost V 2 bases and J 1 base; bases outside gene matches: 4.

This clonotype was recorded a few times. V gene TRBV29-1 combines with J gene TRBJ2-5; tentatively, D is TRBD1 (6 bases). Germline CDR1 is SQVTM and CDR2 is ANQGSEA. The CDR3 totals 16 residues. Trimming took off 5 bases at V and 2 bases at J, with 21 bases between the two ends. The CDR3 DNA sequence: TGCAGCGTTCGCTCCCCCATCGGGACAAATCAAGAGACCCAGTACTTC. Protein product: CSVRSPIGTNQETQYF.